This T cell receptor beta chain derives from a study of identical twins (dated by TCRdb to about 2016). With respect to the entire study: To test whether fetal clonotypes persist, this study deep-sequenced TCR alpha and beta repertoires from monozygotic twins, from unrelated adults of various ages, and from cord blood. To rule out contamination, the twin experiments were replicated at different times with different library preparation protocols.

Libraries were constructed by 5' RACE. The sample was run on an Illumina HiSeq 2000. Template switching introduced a universal primer binding site; the final cDNA contained a unique molecular identifier, enabling accurate counting of TCR cDNA molecules. First-strand cDNA for TCR alpha and beta chains was synthesized from specific primers in the conserved constant-segment region. To control for contamination, every cDNA library carried two barcodes: a SMART-Mk sample barcode plus Illumina barcodes. Two successive PCR steps introduced TruSeq adapter sequences along with Illumina sample barcodes. Sequencing of the TCR alpha and beta cDNA libraries was done on the Illumina HiSeq platform using custom primers. The authors processed their data as follows. Unique molecular identifiers were extracted from raw reads with MiGEC, and CDR3 positions were determined with MiXCR. Recombination models were inferred per individual with the repgenHMM and IGoR tools using an EM algorithm. The tcR package in R was used for shared clonotype analysis, with sharing normalized by the product of cloneset sizes. To study raw recombination without the effects of thymic and clonal selection, out-of-frame nonproductive sequences were analyzed. TCRdb reprocessed the public reads (quality trimming at Q25 with fastp, clone calling with MiXCR) and kept in-frame beta chains. Every CDR3 protein is listed once, alongside the most common genes and DNA of its rows. TCRdb's processing, not the study's, gives the V and J calls here. The sample records nearly 650,000 distinct CDR3 sequences, under 8.5% of which are singletons. Roughly 1.5% of the sample belongs to the ten largest clones.

Every donor in the study was a healthy Caucasian. Three pairs of female monozygotic twins, all aged about 18 to 29 years, were included in the twin cohort. Peripheral blood mononuclear cells were the source from which RNA for the TCR libraries was isolated. The paper as a whole reports these results and caveats: Compared with coincidental sharing between unrelated individuals, out-of-frame TCR alpha sequences shared between twins had an excess of sequences with low generation probability. Because the same donors could not be followed over many years, the conclusions depended on cross-sectional statistical analysis. The excess sharing between twins in beta out-of-frame sequences was weaker because fewer shared sequences reduced the signal-to-noise ratio. Fewer insertions were carried by abundant cord blood beta clonotypes, a similar but weaker trend appeared in young adult naive repertoires, and no such trend appeared in memory repertoires. In monozygotic twins, recombination models systematically underestimated out-of-frame TCR alpha sharing, but the models matched the sharing seen between unrelated individuals. Invariant T cells such as MAIT and iNKT could partly confound zero-insertion analyses, although diverse VJ usage argued against such confounding for most clonotypes.

Ten or more counts support this clonotype. This clone's antigen is unknown. No much larger clone is present one base from it, and per-base qualities are unavailable. Taken from the germline V gene, the CDR1 and CDR2 loops are MNHNS and SASEGT. V trim: 6 bases; J trim: 4 bases; unmatched bases: 7. The CDR3 goes from the cysteine to the phenylalanine over 17 residues. Of all the DNA, just the CDR3 is kept, 51 bases in frame from base 1. This same sample was also part of a study on yellow fever vaccine responses in identical twins. Per that second paper: The T cell response to vaccination in identical twins was reported by the authors to appear partly convergent and partly personalized. Focusing on identical twins, the study followed the T cell clones that responded to the vaccine, and did so with precision.

The TCR originated in a woman aged 18-29 years in good health. Sequencing was done on a sample of PBMCs. In this chain, TRBV6-1 is recombined with TRBJ2-2, and 14 junction bases match TRBD2. CDR3 reads: CASRGTSGRGGTGELFF. Read as DNA, the sequence is TGTGCCAGCAGGGGGACTAGCGGGAGAGGCGGCACCGGGGAGCTGTTTTTT.